The present T cell receptor beta chain was sequenced within a study of T cells after yellow fever vaccination. V was pared by 5 bases and J by 13 bases, with 26 bases between. This CDR3 is 15 amino acids long. Germline CDR1 and CDR2: SGHTA and FQGNSA. This clonotype was observed many times. Its specificity is not known. A universal primer site and UMIs were added as TCR cDNA was made by 5'RACE template switching. Each CDR3 protein is one row after TCRdb ran MiXCR on the 5' RACE reads. The sample holds about 130,000 distinct CDR3 sequences; more than 6% are singletons and the top ten take roughly 2.5%. Study outcomes and limitations: Primary-vaccination clones mostly resurfaced post-booster (approximately 96% CD4, about 87% CD8). Contaminating bulk clonotypes could be abundant in FACS-sorted repertoires. CD4 and CD8 compartments shared a small share of clonotypes.

The sequence came from a man between 18 and 29 years old who received the YFV17D yellow fever vaccine. The material was CD4+ T cells sorted from PBMCs, obtained 9 to 10 days after the first yellow fever vaccination. The rearrangement uses TRBV7-2 and TRBJ1-1, with D maybe TRBD1 (6 bases). CDR3 DNA sequence: TGTGCCAGCAGCACCCAAGGAGGGGGGGGCGGGGGAAGTTTCTTT. Translated, it gives CASSTQGGGGGGSFF.